The present TCR beta chain was sequenced within a study of Ad26.COV2.S vaccination and SARS-CoV-2 variants. Study details: Into the muscle, Ad26.COV2.S was dosed once or twice, 56 days apart. General study findings and limits: People who got the vaccine had more spike-specific TCR breadth than people who got placebo. Overall T cell responses may have been underestimated by the analyses of TCR breadth and depth.

Documented treatment: roughly 19 received Ad26.COV2.S at low or high dose, single or two shots; five or six received placebo; per-sample allocation not given. Material that was analyzed had been drawn on day 63 after the first vaccine or placebo injection. Vaccination employed an Ad26 vector expressing the Wuhan-strain SARS-CoV-2 spike. On this clone itself: What it recognizes is unknown.

Profiling relied on immunoSEQ multiplex PCR, and the TCRdb table lists in-frame clones only, not all of them. The sample has roughly 320,000 clones, roughly 87% seen once. The material sequenced was peripheral blood, taken in a trial of Ad26.COV2.S vaccine versus placebo. The receptor was isolated from a person aged 18-65 years who received the Ad26.COV2.S COVID-19 vaccine or a placebo.

CDR3: CASSIQRGPTEAFF. CDR3 in DNA: TGTGCCAGTAGCATTCAGAGGGGTCCCACTGAAGCTTTCTTT. The chain recombines TRBV19 with TRBJ1-1; TRBD1 might be the D (5 bases). The CDR3 length is 14 residues. Germline values: CDR1 LNHDA, CDR2 SQIVND (reference sequence). V was trimmed by 6 bases and J by 4 bases, leaving 15 bases between them. Based on the CDR3 plus reference TRBV19 and TRBJ1-1, the full variable domain is DGGITQSPKYLFRKEGQNVTLSCEQNLNHDAMYWYRQDPGQGLRLIYYSQIVNDFQKGDIAEGYSVSREKKESFPLTVTSAQKNPTAFYLCASSIQRGPTEAFFGQGTRLTVV.